The source of this T cell receptor (beta chain) is a study of brain T cells in children with intractable seizures. Study observations and caveats: Patients' HCMV serostatus was unknown; virus specificity rests on CDR3 similarity alone. Clones missing pre-surgery may reflect undersampling of that blood sample.

With respect to this clone: Its specificity is unknown.

Profiling relied on immunoSEQ multiplex PCR, and the TCRdb table lists in-frame clones only, not all of them. The table shows roughly 110,000 clones, with approximately 94% occurring only once. The CDR3 contains 16 residues. The germline V gene encodes CDR1 MGHRA and CDR2 YSYEKL. J was trimmed by 3 bases and V by 4 bases; bases with no gene match: 11. Sequencing was limited to surgery cases with top T cell transcript signatures in brain tissue. The sequence was collected from a boy younger than two with hemimegalencephaly and intractable seizures. The sample here was peripheral blood, taken at surgery. The chain is built from TRBV4-1 and TRBJ2-7; TRBD2 agrees at 8 bases. For the CDR3, the DNA is TGCGCCAGCAGCCCCTTACTTGCGGGAGGTAACTACGAGCAGTACTTC. It encodes CASSPLLAGGNYEQYF.